This T cell receptor beta chain was identified during a study of CD8+CD57+ T cells in acquired aplastic anemia. About the research overall: The average for DNA from sorted CD4+ and CD8+ cells was approximately 3.2 ug. Reads per healthy sample averaged around 10 million (CD4+) and fewer than 13 million (CD8+).

Findings and caveats of the study: Common to patients and controls were roughly 30 CD8+ CDR3 sequences. With respect to CD8+ Simpson's diversity, patients and controls did not differ significantly.

In regard to this clonotype: Its antigen is currently unknown.

The CDR3 is 11 amino acids. Trimming removed 6 bases from V and 3 bases from J, with 5 bases in between. Germline V gives CDR1 SEHNR, CDR2 FQNEAQ (reference sequence). It was genomic DNA that served as the template for profiling TCR beta VDJ and CDR3. TCRdb independently ran MiXCR on the reads; one entry per CDR3 protein. The table has some 68,000 distinct CDR3 sequences, roughly half seen once. V is TRBV7-9 and J is TRBJ1-2; D is uncertain. The sample consisted of sorted CD4+, CD8+, or CD8+CD57+ T cells (not recorded which) from PBMCs. The sequence derives from a human donor in good health, serving as a control. The CDR3 loop is CASSGHYGYTF. The CDR3 DNA follows: TGTGCCAGCAGTGGACACTATGGCTACACCTTC. Drawing the rest from reference TRBV7-9 and TRBJ1-2, the complete variable domain is DTGVSQNPRHKITKRGQNVTFRCDPISEHNRLYWYRQTLGQGPEFLTYFQNEAQLEKSRLLSDRFSAERPKGSFSTLEIQRTEQGDSAMYLCASSGHYGYTFGSGTRLTVV.